This TCR beta chain comes out of a study of blood T cell repertoires in COVID-19. About the research overall: Both acute and convalescent COVID-19 samples were obtained from the United States, Italy and Spain. PBMCs, B-cell-depleted T cells, or T cells were the source of the cDNA or gDNA that made up the material.

The CDR3 consists of 14 residues. The V gene's germline CDR1 is SGHTA and CDR2 FQGNSA. The V end was cut by 6 bases, the J end by 4 bases, with 14 bases between. In the original processing: Estimated nucleated cell counts came from reference gene primer amplification. Only in-frame clones appear in the TCRdb table, and some are missing; sequencing was by immunoSEQ multiplex PCR. Clone size and the V and J calls come from that table; the DNA yielded D and trimming. The profile shows 200,000 to 300,000 clones, approximately 87% of them singletons. This sequence originates from a woman aged 45-65 years with acute or convalescent COVID-19. Input material: peripheral blood. This sequence joins TRBV7-2 and TRBJ2-3; D is unclear. CDR3 region: CASRNGFGADTQYF. Here the CDR3 DNA reads TGTGCCAGCAGAAACGGGTTCGGTGCAGATACGCAGTATTTT.